The 25 T cell receptor beta chains given below trace back to one sample, sequenced in a study of blood T cell repertoires in COVID-19. Method: immunoSEQ multiplex PCR; TCRdb's copy keeps in-frame clones and lacks some. The table lists roughly 200,000 clones, 88% of them singletons, with roughly 3.7% in the top ten. Sequenced material: peripheral blood. These receptors were collected from a woman aged 30 to 39 with acute or convalescent COVID-19.

This rearrangement joins TRBV3-1 (or the pseudogene TRBV3-2) to TRBJ1-2; the match to TRBD1 covers 8 bases. Germline trimming cut 3 bases from V and 8 bases from J; bases unmatched to any gene: 11. CDR1 is LGHDT, CDR2 YNNKEL, per germline (reference sequence). The CDR3 is 15 residues long. The CDR3 region has the DNA TGTGCCAGCAGCCACACTGTTTCAGGGGGCGAAGGCTACACCTTC. Amino acids: CASSHTVSGGEGYTF.

The chain uses TRBV21-1 and TRBJ2-2; the table names TRBD2, a call not compared with the DNA. TRBV21-1 is a recognized pseudogene. The CDR3 is made up of 18 amino acids. The CDR3 loop is CASSKGSSGSRGTGELFF. The CDR3 DNA follows: TGTGCCAGCAGCAAAGGGTCTAGCGGATCCCGGGGCACCGGGGAGCTGTTTTTT.

As DNA, the CDR3 is TGTGCCAGCACTACCTCGAAGGGGCGACAGTACTTC. Its translation: CASTTSKGRQYF. The genes are TRBV6-5 and TRBJ2-7; the D gene is possibly TRBD1 (5 bases). The CDR3 spans 12 residues. Germline values: CDR1 MNHEY, CDR2 SVGAGI. V dropped 7 bases and J dropped 10 bases, with 17 bases sitting between them.

This clone was seen a few times. CDR3 protein: CASSEYGRIERETQYF. DNA of the CDR3: TGTGCCAGCAGTGAATACGGGAGGATTGAGAGGGAGACCCAGTACTTC. The V call is TRBV2, the J call TRBJ2-5; 7 positions match TRBD2. V dropped 2 bases and J dropped 5; count of bases not matched to a gene: 11. CDR3 size: 16 residues. The germline V gene encodes CDR1 SNHLY and CDR2 FYNNEI. The whole variable domain, filled in from reference TRBV2 and TRBJ2-5, reads EPEVTQTPSHQVTQMGQEVILRCVPISNHLYFYWYRQILGQKVEFLVSFYNNEISEKSEIFDDQFSVERPDGSNFTLKIRSTKLEDSAMYFCASSEYGRIERETQYFGPGTRLLVL.

V gene TRBV7-9 combines with J gene TRBJ2-3; TRBD2 is a possible D gene (5 bases). Germline V gene lookup returns CDR1 SEHNR and CDR2 FQNEAQ (reference sequence). The CDR3 has 13 amino acids. The V gene lost 8 bases and the J gene lost 0 bases, with 9 bases spanning the gap. The CDR3 sequence: CASQGGSTDTQYF. DNA of the CDR3: TGTGCCAGCCAAGGAGGAAGCACAGATACGCAGTATTTT.

This clone showed up just a few times. The V call is TRBV20-1, the J call TRBJ1-5; the D gene is possibly TRBD1 (6 bases). CDR3 length equals 11 residues. Trimming took 5 bases from V and 16 from J, leaving 18 bases between them. CDR1 DFQATT and CDR2 SNEGSKA come from the germline V gene (reference sequence). The CDR3: CSASVVDSSHF. CDR3 DNA sequence: TGCAGTGCTTCGGTAGTGGACAGCTCCCATTTT.

The V gene is TRBV19, the J gene TRBJ1-2; D is unclear. V was shortened by 3 bases and J by 7 bases, with 6 bases between the two germline ends. CDR3 length: 11 residues. From germline, CDR1 is LNHDA and CDR2 SQIVND (reference sequence). The chain's CDR3 is CASSILGGYTF. The CDR3 bases are TGTGCCAGTAGTATTCTAGGTGGCTACACCTTC. Full variable domain (outside the CDR3, taken from reference TRBV19 and TRBJ1-2): DGGITQSPKYLFRKEGQNVTLSCEQNLNHDAMYWYRQDPGQGLRLIYYSQIVNDFQKGDIAEGYSVSREKKESFPLTVTSAQKNPTAFYLCASSILGGYTFGSGTRLTVV.

CDR3 region: CASSIGGQFIQETQYF. CDR3 DNA: TGTGCCAGTAGTATAGGGGGACAGTTTATCCAAGAGACCCAGTACTTC. V and J are TRBV19 and TRBJ2-5; TRBD1 matches at 7 bases. V was clipped by 1 base and J by 1 base; unmatched bases: 6. The CDR3 is 16 amino acids. Per germline, CDR1 LNHDA and CDR2 SQIVND (reference sequence).

In this sample, this clone turned up once. The rearrangement uses TRBV19 and TRBJ1-5; D possibly corresponds to TRBD1 (5 bases). The germline V and J ends were trimmed by 5 bases and 6 bases, with 11 bases remaining between them. Germline V gene lookup returns CDR1 LNHDA and CDR2 SQIVND (reference sequence). The CDR3 length is 13 residues. This CDR3 is CASSVQGSQPQHF. The CDR3 coding sequence is TGTGCCAGTAGTGTCCAGGGTTCTCAGCCCCAGCATTTT.

The chain links TRBV5-1 to TRBJ2-3; 15 positions agree with TRBD2. Germline V CDR1 and CDR2: SGHRS, YFSETQ. J was trimmed by 0 bases and V by 2 bases; bases with no gene match: 7. The CDR3 spans 19 residues. CDR3 DNA: TGCGCCAGCAGCTTTCAGGGGACTAGCGGGAGGCCTAGCACAGATACGCAGTATTTT. This gives the protein CASSFQGTSGRPSTDTQYF.

The chain has TRBV5-1 and TRBJ2-3; D is uncertain. The germline CDR1 and CDR2 sequences are SGHRS and YFSETQ. This CDR3 spans 12 amino acids. V was trimmed by 1 base and J by 6 bases, leaving 6 bases between them. The CDR3 bases are TGCGCCAGCAGCTTGCCTACGGATACGCAGTATTTT. Protein: CASSLPTDTQYF.

The chain combines TRBV27 with TRBJ1-4; perhaps TRBD1 as D (5 bases). The ends were cut back, 8 bases at V and 10 bases at J, with 14 bases in the middle. There are 12 residues in the CDR3. The germline V gene has CDR1 MNHEY and CDR2 SMNVEV (reference sequence). The CDR3 loop reads CASGTWGGKLFF. The CDR3, as DNA: TGTGCCAGCGGCACCTGGGGGGGAAAACTGTTTTTT.

The chain links TRBV21-1 to TRBJ2-7; the DNA was not compared with TRBD2, the D call given in the table. TRBV21-1 has pseudogene status. The CDR3 sequence is 14 residues long. DNA of the CDR3: TGTGCCAGCAGCAAGCCGGAGGACTCCTACGAGCAGTACTTC. Protein: CASSKPEDSYEQYF.

The gene calls are TRBV6-5 and TRBJ2-7; tentatively, D is TRBD2 (5 bases). Trimming removed 5 bases at V and 0 bases at J, with 14 bases between. The CDR3 length is 15 residues. Germline CDR1 is MNHEY and CDR2 is SVGAGI. The DNA for the CDR3 is TGTGCCAGCAGTACCCGACTGGGGAGCTCCTACGAGCAGTACTTC. Translated: CASSTRLGSSYEQYF.

The chain links TRBV25-1 to TRBJ2-2; TRBD1 matches at 8 bases. The CDR3 sequence is 12 residues long. Germline CDR1 MGHDK, CDR2 SYGVNS. The V segment lost 6 bases and the J segment 6 bases; nucleotides outside the gene matches: 0. As DNA, the CDR3 is TGTGCCAGCAGGACAGGGGCCGGGGAGCTGTTTTTT. Its protein product is CASRTGAGELFF.

The chain is built from TRBV24-1 and TRBJ1-2; 7 positions match TRBD1. This CDR3 has 15 amino acids. The J segment lost 5 bases and the V segment lost 4 bases, leaving 9 bases of the junction unmatched. Looked up from germline, CDR1 is KGHDR and CDR2 is SFDVKD. CDR3 DNA sequence: TGTGCCACCAGTGAGCGCGGGACAGCGGCATATGGCTACACCTTC. It translates to CATSERGTAAYGYTF.

This rearrangement joins TRBV10-3 to TRBJ2-7; perhaps TRBD1 as D (6 bases). CDR1 and CDR2 from the germline V gene are ENHRY and SYGVKD. Trimming cost V 8 bases and J 3 bases, with 14 bases left between them. The CDR3 totals 13 residues. The CDR3 here is CAIAPDRFYEQYF. Written as DNA, the CDR3 is TGTGCCATCGCTCCAGACAGGTTCTACGAGCAGTACTTC.

J is TRBJ2-2 and V is TRBV10-3, with TRBD2 identical over 11 bases. Trimming took 10 bases from V and 6 from J; bases not matched to a gene: 7. In germline, CDR1 is ENHRY, CDR2 SYGVKD. This CDR3 is 14 amino acids long. The CDR3 sequence is CATHSGRASGELFF. The CDR3 nucleotides read TGTGCCACCCATAGCGGGAGGGCCTCCGGGGAGCTGTTTTTT.

The chain recombines TRBV28 with TRBJ1-2; 9 positions match TRBD1. This CDR3 region has 11 residues. CDR1 and CDR2 (germline): MDHEN, SYDVKM. Germline trimming cut 6 bases from V and 10 bases from J; bases unmatched to any gene: 3. CDR3 protein: CASRRTGVYTF. The CDR3 bases are TGTGCCAGCAGGCGGACAGGGGTCTACACCTTC.

The chain links TRBV7-9 to TRBJ1-2, with D possibly matching TRBD1 (5 bases). The CDR3 spans 11 residues. Germline-derived CDR1 and CDR2 are SEHNR and FQNEAQ (reference sequence). V shed 8 bases and J shed 4 bases, with 8 bases lying between them. CDR3 residues: CASAQGYGYTF. The CDR3 DNA sequence: TGTGCCAGCGCTCAGGGCTATGGCTACACCTTC.

The rearrangement joins TRBV6-6 to TRBJ2-3; D gene uncertain. This CDR3 has 14 residues. The germline gives CDR1 MNHNY, CDR2 SVGAGI (reference sequence). V was pared by 0 bases and J by 4 bases, with 8 bases between. This CDR3 is CASSYSLRADTQYF. CDR3 DNA sequence: TGTGCCAGCAGTTACTCATTGAGAGCAGATACGCAGTATTTT.

The genes are TRBV27 and TRBJ1-1; the D gene is possibly TRBD1 (5 bases). The germline V gene encodes CDR1 MNHEY and CDR2 SMNVEV (reference sequence). Trimming stripped 3 bases from V and 5 bases from J, with 13 bases between. The CDR3 extends over 14 amino acids. The CDR3 DNA follows: TGTGCCAGCAGTTTCTATGGGGGGGAAACTGAAGCTTTCTTT. Amino acid sequence: CASSFYGGETEAFF.

Points on this clone: A read error may produce the germline difference seen at one junction end. This chain connects TRBV23-1 to TRBJ1-2; D not certain. TRBV23-1 is flagged as an ORF with uncertain function. CDR3 length equals 8 residues. CDR3 sequence reads: CASTGEVF. The CDR3 DNA reads TGCGCCAGCACTGGGGAGGTCTTC.

V and J are TRBV5-4 and TRBJ2-3, with D tentatively TRBD2 (5 bases). Germline V gene lookup returns CDR1 SGHNT and CDR2 YYREEE (reference sequence). This CDR3 is 11 amino acids long. Trimming stripped 5 bases from V and 6 bases from J, with 7 bases between. This chain's CDR3 is CASSSGDTQYF. CDR3 in DNA: TGTGCCAGCAGTTCGGGGGATACGCAGTATTTT.

The chain carries TRBV6-5 and TRBJ2-2, with D possibly TRBD1 on 7 matching bases. CDR3 size: 14 residues. The germline V gene has CDR1 MNHEY and CDR2 SVGAGI. V was pared by 7 bases and J by 3 bases, with 12 bases between. CDR3 sequence: CASTRGADTGELFF. For the CDR3, the DNA is TGTGCCAGCACCAGGGGGGCCGACACCGGGGAGCTGTTTTTT.